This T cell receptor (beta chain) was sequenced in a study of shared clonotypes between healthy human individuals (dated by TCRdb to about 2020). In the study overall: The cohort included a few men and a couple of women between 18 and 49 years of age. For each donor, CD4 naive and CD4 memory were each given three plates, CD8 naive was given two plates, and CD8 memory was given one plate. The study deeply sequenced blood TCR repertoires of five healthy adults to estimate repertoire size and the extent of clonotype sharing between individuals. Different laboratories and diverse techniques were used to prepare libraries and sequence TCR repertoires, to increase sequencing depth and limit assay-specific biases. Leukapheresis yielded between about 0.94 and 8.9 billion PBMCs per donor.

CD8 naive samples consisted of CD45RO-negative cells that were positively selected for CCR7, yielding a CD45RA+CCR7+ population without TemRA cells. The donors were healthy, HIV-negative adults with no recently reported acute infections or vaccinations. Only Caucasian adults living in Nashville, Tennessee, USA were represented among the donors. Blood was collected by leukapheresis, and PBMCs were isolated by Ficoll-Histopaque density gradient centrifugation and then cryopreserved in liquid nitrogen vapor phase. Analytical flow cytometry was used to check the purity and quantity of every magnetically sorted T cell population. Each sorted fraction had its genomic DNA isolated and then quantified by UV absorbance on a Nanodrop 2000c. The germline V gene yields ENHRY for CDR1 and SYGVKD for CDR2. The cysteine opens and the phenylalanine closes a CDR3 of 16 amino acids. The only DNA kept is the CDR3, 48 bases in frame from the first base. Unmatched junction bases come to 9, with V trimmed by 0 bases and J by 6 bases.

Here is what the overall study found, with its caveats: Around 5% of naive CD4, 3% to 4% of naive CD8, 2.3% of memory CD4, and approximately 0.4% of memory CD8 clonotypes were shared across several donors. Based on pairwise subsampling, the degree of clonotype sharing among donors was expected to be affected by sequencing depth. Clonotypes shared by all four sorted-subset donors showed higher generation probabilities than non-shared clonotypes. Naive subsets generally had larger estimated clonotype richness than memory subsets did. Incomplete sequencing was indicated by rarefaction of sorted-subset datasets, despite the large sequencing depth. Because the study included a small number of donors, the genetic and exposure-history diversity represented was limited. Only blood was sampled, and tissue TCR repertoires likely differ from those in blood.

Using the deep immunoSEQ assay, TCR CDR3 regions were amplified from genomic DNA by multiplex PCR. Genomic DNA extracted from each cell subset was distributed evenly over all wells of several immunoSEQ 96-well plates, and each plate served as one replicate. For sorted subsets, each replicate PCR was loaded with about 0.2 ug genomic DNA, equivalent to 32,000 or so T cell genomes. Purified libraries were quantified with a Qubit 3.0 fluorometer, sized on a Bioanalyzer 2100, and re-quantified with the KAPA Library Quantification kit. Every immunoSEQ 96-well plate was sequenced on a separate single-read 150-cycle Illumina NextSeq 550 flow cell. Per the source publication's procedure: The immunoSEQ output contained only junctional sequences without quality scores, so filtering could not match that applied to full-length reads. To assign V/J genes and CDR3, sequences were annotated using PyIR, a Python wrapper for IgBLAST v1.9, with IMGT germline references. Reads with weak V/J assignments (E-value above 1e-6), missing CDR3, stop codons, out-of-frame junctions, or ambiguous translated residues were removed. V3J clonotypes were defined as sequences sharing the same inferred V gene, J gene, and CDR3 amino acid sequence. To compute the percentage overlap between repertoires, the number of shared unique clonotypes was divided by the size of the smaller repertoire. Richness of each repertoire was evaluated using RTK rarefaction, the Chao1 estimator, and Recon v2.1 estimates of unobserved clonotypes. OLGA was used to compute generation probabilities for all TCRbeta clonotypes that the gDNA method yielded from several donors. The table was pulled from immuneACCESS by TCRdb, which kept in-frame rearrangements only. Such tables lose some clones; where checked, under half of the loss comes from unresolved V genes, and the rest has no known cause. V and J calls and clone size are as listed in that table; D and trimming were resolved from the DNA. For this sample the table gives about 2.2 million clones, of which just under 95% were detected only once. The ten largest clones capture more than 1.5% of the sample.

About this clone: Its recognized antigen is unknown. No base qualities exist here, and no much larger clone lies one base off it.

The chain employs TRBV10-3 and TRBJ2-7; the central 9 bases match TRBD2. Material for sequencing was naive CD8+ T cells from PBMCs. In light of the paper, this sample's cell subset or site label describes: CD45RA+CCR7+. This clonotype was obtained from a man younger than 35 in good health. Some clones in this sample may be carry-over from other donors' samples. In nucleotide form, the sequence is TGTGCCATCAGTGAGTCGGGGGTAGCGGGAGCCCCCGAGCAGTACTTC. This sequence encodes CAISESGVAGAPEQYF.